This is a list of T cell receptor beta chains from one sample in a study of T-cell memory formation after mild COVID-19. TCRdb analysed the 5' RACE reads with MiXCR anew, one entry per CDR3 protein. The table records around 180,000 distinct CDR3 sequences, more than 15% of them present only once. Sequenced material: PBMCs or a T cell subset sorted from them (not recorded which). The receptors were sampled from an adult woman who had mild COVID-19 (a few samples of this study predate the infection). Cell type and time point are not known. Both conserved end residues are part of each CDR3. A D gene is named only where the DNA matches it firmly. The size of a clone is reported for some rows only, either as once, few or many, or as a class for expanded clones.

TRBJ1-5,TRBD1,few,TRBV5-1,CASSTGQGNQPQHF,TGCGCCAGCAGCACCGGACAGGGCAATCAGCCCCAGCATTTT
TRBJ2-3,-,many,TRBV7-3,CASSSTPNTDTQYF,TGTGCCAGCAGCTCCACCCCTAACACAGATACGCAGTATTTT
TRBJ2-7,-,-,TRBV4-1,CASSQDPLREQYF,TGCGCCAGCAGCCAAGACCCCCTCCGGGAGCAGTACTTC
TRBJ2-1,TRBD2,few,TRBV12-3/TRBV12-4,CASSLASGGALYRFNEQFF,TGTGCCAGCAGTTTAGCCAGCGGGGGGGCCCTTTATAGGTTCAATGAGCAGTTCTTC
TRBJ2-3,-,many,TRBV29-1,CSASSTGTDTQYF,TGCAGCGCCTCCTCAACCGGCACAGATACGCAGTATTTT
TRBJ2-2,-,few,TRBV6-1,CASTFAGRNTGELFF,TGTGCCAGCACCTTCGCGGGGAGAAACACCGGGGAGCTGTTTTTT
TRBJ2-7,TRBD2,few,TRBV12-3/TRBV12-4,CASSPTRASSGNEQYF,TGTGCCAGCAGTCCGACCAGGGCTAGTAGCGGGAACGAGCAGTACTTC
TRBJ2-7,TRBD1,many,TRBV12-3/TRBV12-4,CASRPGQGSYEQYF,TGTGCCAGCAGACCGGGACAGGGCTCCTACGAGCAGTACTTC
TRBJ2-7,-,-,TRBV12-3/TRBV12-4,CASSLFEGNEQYF,TGTGCCAGCAGTTTATTCGAGGGTAACGAGCAGTACTTC
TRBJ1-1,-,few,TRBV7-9,CASSLKEAFF,TGTGCCAGCAGCCTCAAGGAAGCTTTCTTT
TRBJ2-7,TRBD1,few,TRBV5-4,CASSGIQGYEQYF,TGTGCCAGCAGCGGAATACAGGGGTACGAGCAGTACTTC
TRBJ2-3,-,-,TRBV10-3,CAIKGTVRTDTQYF,TGTGCCATCAAAGGGACGGTACGCACAGATACGCAGTATTTT
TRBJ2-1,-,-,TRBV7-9,CASSPPRQVGSSYNEQFF,TGTGCCAGCAGCCCTCCCCGACAGGTTGGAAGCTCCTACAATGAGCAGTTCTTC
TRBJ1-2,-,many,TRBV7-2,CASSTERWQSNYGYTF,TGTGCCAGCAGCACTGAGAGGTGGCAGAGTAACTATGGCTACACCTTC
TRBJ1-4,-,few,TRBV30,CAWSLKGVFNEKLFF,TGTGCCTGGAGTTTGAAGGGGGTTTTTAATGAAAAACTGTTTTTT
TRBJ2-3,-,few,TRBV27,CASSSLSPWFGGHKDTQYF,TGTGCCAGCAGTTCCCTCTCCCCGTGGTTTGGGGGGCATAAAGATACGCAGTATTTT